This TCR beta chain was captured in a study of shared clonotypes between healthy human individuals (dated by TCRdb to the early 2020s). Background for the entire study: The cohort included three men and two women between 18 and 49 years of age. For each donor, CD4 naive and CD4 memory were each run on three plates, CD8 naive on two plates, and CD8 memory on one plate. To estimate repertoire size and how much clonotype sharing occurs between individuals, the study deeply sequenced the blood TCR repertoires of about 5 healthy adults. Libraries were prepared and TCR repertoires were sequenced by different laboratories using diverse techniques, in order to increase sequencing depth and limit assay-specific biases. Each donor's leukapheresis produced roughly between roughly 0.85 and 9.5 billion PBMCs.

CD8 naive samples were obtained by positive selection for CCR7 among CD45RO-negative cells, yielding a CD45RA+CCR7+ population from which TemRA cells were excluded. The donors were healthy, HIV-negative adults with no recently reported acute infections or vaccinations. Only Caucasian adults living in Nashville, Tennessee, USA were represented among the donors. Blood was obtained by leukapheresis, after which PBMCs were separated by Ficoll-Histopaque density gradient centrifugation and cryopreserved in liquid nitrogen vapor phase. Analytical flow cytometry was used to check the purity and quantity of each magnetically sorted T cell population. Genomic DNA was isolated from every sorted fraction and measured by UV absorbance on a Nanodrop 2000c. The paper as a whole reports these results and caveats: Pairwise subsampling led to the expectation that sequencing depth would affect the degree of clonotype sharing among donors. Sampling was restricted to blood, and TCR repertoires in tissue are likely to differ from TCR repertoires in blood. Rarefaction of sorted-subset datasets indicated incomplete sequencing despite the large sequencing depth. Because the study included a small number of donors, the genetic and exposure-history diversity represented was limited. Compared with non-shared clonotypes, the clonotypes found in all four sorted-subset donors had higher generation probabilities. About 5% of naive CD4, 3.5% of naive CD8, around 2.3% of memory CD4, and over 0.35% of memory CD8 clonotypes were shared across four donors. Naive subsets generally had larger estimated clonotype richness than memory subsets.

Using the deep immunoSEQ assay, TCR CDR3 regions were amplified from genomic DNA by multiplex PCR. Extracted genomic DNA from each cell subset was distributed evenly across all wells of several immunoSEQ 96-well plates, and each plate was treated as a replicate. Each replicate PCR for sorted subsets received roughly 200 ng genomic DNA, equal to around 32,000 T cell genomes. Purified libraries were measured with a Qubit 3.0 fluorometer, size-checked on a Bioanalyzer 2100, and measured again with the KAPA Library Quantification kit. Each immunoSEQ 96-well plate was sequenced on its own single-read 150-cycle Illumina NextSeq 550 flow cell. The authors processed their data as follows. The immunoSEQ output contained only junctional sequences without quality scores, so filtering could not match that applied to full-length reads. To assign V/J genes and CDR3, sequences were annotated against IMGT germline references using PyIR, a Python wrapper for IgBLAST v1.9. Any read was removed if the V/J assignment was weak (E-value above 1e-6), the CDR3 was missing, or the read contained stop codons, out-of-frame junctions, or ambiguous translated residues. A V3J clonotype was defined by an identical inferred V gene, J gene, and CDR3 amino acid sequence. The percentage overlap between two repertoires was calculated by dividing the number of shared unique clonotypes by the size of the smaller repertoire. Three approaches were used to assess repertoire richness: RTK rarefaction, the Chao1 estimator, and Recon v2.1 estimates of unobserved clonotypes. Generation probabilities for all TCRbeta clonotypes obtained by the gDNA method from a few donors were computed using OLGA. The table was pulled from immuneACCESS by TCRdb, which kept in-frame rearrangements only. Such tables lose some clones; where checked, under half of the loss comes from unresolved V genes, and the rest has no known cause. The DNA gave D and trimming, while V, J and clone size come from that table. In this sample the table shows around 1.9 million clones, 80% to 95% of which occur a single time. The ten most abundant clones make up approximately 1.6% of the sample.

Note on this clone: Which antigen it targets is not known. One base away there is no much larger clone; base qualities are not given. Other DNA sequences in this specimen translate into the identical CDR3.

Source material: naive CD8+ T cells from PBMCs. Per the publication, the cell subset or site label means: CD45RA+CCR7+. This receptor was obtained from a man in his late teens or twenties in good health. Some clones in this sample may be carry-over from other donors' samples.

CDR3 sequence: CASSWGTGAYEQYF. The DNA reads as follows: TGTGCCAGCAGCTGGGGGACAGGGGCCTACGAGCAGTACTTC. The sequence is built from TRBV5-5 and TRBJ2-7; 10 bases in between match TRBD1. For CDR1 and CDR2, the germline V gene (reference sequence) lists SGHKS and YYEKEE. Unmatched junction bases come to 2, with V trimmed by 3 bases and J by 2 bases. The CDR3 contains 14 residues, cysteine and phenylalanine counted. Kept here is only the CDR3 DNA, which spans 42 bases and is read in frame from base 1.